This TCR beta chain was retrieved from a study of PD-L1 blockade in urothelial cancer. Study background: Earlier, patients had received 0 to 3 chemotherapy regimens. T cell content in blood samples showed a median of about 150,000.

Profiling relied on immunoSEQ multiplex PCR, and the TCRdb table lists in-frame clones only, not all of them. The sample gives around 40,000 clones, roughly nine tenths of which show up once; around 10% is in the top ten. Per germline, CDR1 SGHTA and CDR2 FQGNSA. This CDR3 contains 15 residues. The V gene end was trimmed by 4 bases and the J gene end by 2 bases; junction bases not matched to a gene: 8. As to time point: pretreatment peripheral blood. Each patient gave between 1 and 8 samples, pretreatment and on-treatment. This chain uses TRBV7-2 with TRBJ2-7; 7 positions match TRBD1. This clonotype was sampled from a woman aged 55-69 years with urothelial cancer. This specimen was PBMCs, taken around atezolizumab (anti-PD-L1) treatment. DNA of the CDR3: TGTGCCAGCAGCTCACATGGACAGGCCGCCTACGAGCAGTACTTC. The encoded protein is CASSSHGQAAYEQYF.